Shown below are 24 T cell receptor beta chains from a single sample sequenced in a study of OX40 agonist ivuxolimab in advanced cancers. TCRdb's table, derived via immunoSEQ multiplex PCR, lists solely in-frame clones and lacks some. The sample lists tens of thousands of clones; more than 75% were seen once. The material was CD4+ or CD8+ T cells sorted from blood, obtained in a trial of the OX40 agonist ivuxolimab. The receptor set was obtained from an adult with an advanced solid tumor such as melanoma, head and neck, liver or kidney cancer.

CDR3 region: CASSVGQINEKLFF. The CDR3 DNA sequence: TGTGCCAGCAGTGTAGGACAGATAAATGAAAAACTGTTTTTT. The V gene is TRBV2, the J gene TRBJ1-4, with D possibly TRBD1 on 6 matching bases. CDR3 size: 14 residues. Germline-derived CDR1 and CDR2 are SNHLY and FYNNEI. Trimming stripped 4 bases from V and 5 bases from J, with 11 bases between. Full variable domain (rest looked up from reference TRBV2 and TRBJ1-4): EPEVTQTPSHQVTQMGQEVILRCVPISNHLYFYWYRQILGQKVEFLVSFYNNEISEKSEIFDDQFSVERPDGSNFTLKIRSTKLEDSAMYFCASSVGQINEKLFFGSGTQLSVL.

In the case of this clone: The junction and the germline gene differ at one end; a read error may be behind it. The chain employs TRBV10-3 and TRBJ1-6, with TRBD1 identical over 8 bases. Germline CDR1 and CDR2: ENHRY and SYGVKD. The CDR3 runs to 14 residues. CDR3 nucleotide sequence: TGTGCCAGCAGTTACTCAGGGGGCTGGTCACCCCTCCACTTT. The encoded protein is CASSYSGGWSPLHF.

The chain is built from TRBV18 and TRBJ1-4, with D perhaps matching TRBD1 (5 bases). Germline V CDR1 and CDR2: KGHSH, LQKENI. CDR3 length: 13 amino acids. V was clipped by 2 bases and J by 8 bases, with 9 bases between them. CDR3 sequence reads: CASSPGRVEKLFF. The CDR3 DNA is TGTGCCAGCTCACCAGGCAGGGTAGAAAAACTGTTTTTT.

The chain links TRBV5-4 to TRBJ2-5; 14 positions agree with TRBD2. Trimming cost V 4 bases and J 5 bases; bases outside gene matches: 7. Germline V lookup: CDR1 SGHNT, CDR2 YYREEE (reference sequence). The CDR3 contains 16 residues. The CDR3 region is CASSLDRLAGGETQYF. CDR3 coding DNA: TGTGCCAGCAGCCTCGATCGACTAGCGGGAGGGGAGACCCAGTACTTC.

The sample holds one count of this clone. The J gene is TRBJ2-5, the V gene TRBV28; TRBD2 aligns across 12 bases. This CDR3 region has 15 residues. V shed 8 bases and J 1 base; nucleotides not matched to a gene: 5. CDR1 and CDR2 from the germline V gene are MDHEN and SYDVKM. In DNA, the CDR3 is TGTGCCAGCTGTCTGACTAGCGGGGGCCAAGAGACCCAGTACTTC. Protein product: CASCLTSGGQETQYF.

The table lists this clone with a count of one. CDR3 in DNA: TGTGCCAGCAGTTCCTCTCGCATCATAAAAACTGGAAACACCATATATTTT. This sequence encodes CASSSSRIIKTGNTIYF. The gene calls are TRBV28 and TRBJ1-3; no reliable D call. The CDR3 has 17 residues. Deletions cut 4 bases from V and 2 bases from J, with 18 bases between. Germline V gene sequence: CDR1 MDHEN, CDR2 SYDVKM.

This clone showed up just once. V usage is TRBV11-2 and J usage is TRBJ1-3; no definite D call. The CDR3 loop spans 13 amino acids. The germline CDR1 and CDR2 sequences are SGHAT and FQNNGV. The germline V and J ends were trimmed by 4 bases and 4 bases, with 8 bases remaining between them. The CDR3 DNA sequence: TGTGCCAGCAGCTCCTTGATCGGAAACACCATATATTTT. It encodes CASSSLIGNTIYF.

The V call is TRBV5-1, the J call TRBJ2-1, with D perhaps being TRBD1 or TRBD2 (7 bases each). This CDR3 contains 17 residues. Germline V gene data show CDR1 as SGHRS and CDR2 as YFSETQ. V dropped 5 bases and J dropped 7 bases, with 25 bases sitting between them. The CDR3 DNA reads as TGCGCCAGCAGAAACCCCTCCAGGGGGGGGCTTGGAAATGAGCAGTTCTTC. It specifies CASRNPSRGGLGNEQFF.

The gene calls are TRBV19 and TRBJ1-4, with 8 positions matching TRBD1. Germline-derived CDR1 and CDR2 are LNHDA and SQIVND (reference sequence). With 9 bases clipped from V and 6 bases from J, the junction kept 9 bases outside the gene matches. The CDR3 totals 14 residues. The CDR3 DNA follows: TGTGCCAGCCTGTCCAGGGGGCGGGATGAAAAACTGTTTTTT. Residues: CASLSRGRDEKLFF.

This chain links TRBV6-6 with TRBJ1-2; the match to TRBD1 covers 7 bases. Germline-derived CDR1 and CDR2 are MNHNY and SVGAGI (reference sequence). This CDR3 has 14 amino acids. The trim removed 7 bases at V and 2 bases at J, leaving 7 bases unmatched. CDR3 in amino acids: CASNRQGLNYGYTF. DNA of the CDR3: TGTGCCAGCAACCGACAGGGACTGAACTATGGCTACACCTTC.

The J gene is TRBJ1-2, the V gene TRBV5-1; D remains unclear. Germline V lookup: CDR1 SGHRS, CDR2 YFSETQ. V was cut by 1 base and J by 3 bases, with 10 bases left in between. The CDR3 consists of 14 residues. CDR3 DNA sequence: TGCGCCAGCAGCTTGAGCATCCCGGACTATGGCTACACCTTC. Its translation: CASSLSIPDYGYTF. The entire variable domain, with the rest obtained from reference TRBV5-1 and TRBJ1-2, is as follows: KAGVTQTPRYLIKTRGQQVTLSCSPISGHRSVSWYQQTPGQGLQFLFEYFSETQRNKGNFPGRFSGRQFSNSRSEMNVSTLELGDSALYLCASSLSIPDYGYTFGSGTRLTVV.

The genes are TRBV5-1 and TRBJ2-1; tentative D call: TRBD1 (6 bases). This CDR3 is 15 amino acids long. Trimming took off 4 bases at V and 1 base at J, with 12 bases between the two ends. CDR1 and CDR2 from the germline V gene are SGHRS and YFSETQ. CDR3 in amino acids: CASSQNTGSYNEQFF. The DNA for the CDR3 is TGCGCCAGCAGCCAAAACACAGGGTCCTACAATGAGCAGTTCTTC.

Here the CDR3 reads CASSLLQGNTEAFF. The CDR3 DNA reads as TGCGCCAGCAGCCTTTTACAGGGTAACACTGAAGCTTTCTTT. V is TRBV5-1 and J is TRBJ1-1, with a tentative D call TRBD1 (6 bases). The germline CDR1 and CDR2 sequences are SGHRS and YFSETQ. The CDR3 extends over 14 amino acids. V shed 4 bases and J shed 2 bases, with 12 bases lying between them. Full variable domain (outside the CDR3, taken from reference TRBV5-1 and TRBJ1-1): KAGVTQTPRYLIKTRGQQVTLSCSPISGHRSVSWYQQTPGQGLQFLFEYFSETQRNKGNFPGRFSGRQFSNSRSEMNVSTLELGDSALYLCASSLLQGNTEAFFGQGTRLTVV.

The CDR3 here is CASSDSTSATYEQYF. Here the CDR3 DNA reads TGCGCCAGCAGTGACTCGACTTCCGCCACCTACGAGCAGTACTTC. The gene calls are TRBV10-2 and TRBJ2-7; D is uncertain. Trimming cost V 3 bases and J 2 bases, with 14 bases left between them. This CDR3 has 15 residues. Germline values: CDR1 WSHSY, CDR2 SAAADI.

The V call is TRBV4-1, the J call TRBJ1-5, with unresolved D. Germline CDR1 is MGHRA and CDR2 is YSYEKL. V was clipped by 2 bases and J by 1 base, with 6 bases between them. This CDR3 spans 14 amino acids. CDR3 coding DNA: TGCGCCAGCAGCCAAAAAGAAAGCAATCAGCCCCAGCATTTT. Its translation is CASSQKESNQPQHF.

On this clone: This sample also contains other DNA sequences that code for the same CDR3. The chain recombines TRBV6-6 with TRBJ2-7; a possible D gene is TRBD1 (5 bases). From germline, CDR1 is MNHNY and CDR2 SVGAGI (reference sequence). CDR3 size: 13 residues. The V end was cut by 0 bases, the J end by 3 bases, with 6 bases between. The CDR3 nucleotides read TGTGCCAGCAGTTACTCGCAGGGCTACGAGCAGTACTTC. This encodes CASSYSQGYEQYF.

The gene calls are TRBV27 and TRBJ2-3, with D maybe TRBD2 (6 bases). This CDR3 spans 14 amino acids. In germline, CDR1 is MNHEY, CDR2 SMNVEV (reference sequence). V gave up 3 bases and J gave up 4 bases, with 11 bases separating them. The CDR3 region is CASSFDTGADTQYF. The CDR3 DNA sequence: TGTGCCAGCAGTTTTGACACGGGGGCAGATACGCAGTATTTT.

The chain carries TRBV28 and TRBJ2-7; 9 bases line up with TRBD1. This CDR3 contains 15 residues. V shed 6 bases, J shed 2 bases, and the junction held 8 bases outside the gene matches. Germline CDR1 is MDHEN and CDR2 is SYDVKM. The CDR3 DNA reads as TGTGCCAGCAGCTCCTCCGGGACAGGGACCTACGAGCAGTACTTC. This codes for CASSSSGTGTYEQYF.

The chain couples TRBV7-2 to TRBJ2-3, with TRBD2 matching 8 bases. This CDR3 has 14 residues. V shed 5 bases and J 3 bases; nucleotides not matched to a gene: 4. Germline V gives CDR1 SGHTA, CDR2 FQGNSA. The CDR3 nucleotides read TGTGCCAGCAGCCGCGGACTAGCAACAGATACGCAGTATTTT. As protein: CASSRGLATDTQYF.

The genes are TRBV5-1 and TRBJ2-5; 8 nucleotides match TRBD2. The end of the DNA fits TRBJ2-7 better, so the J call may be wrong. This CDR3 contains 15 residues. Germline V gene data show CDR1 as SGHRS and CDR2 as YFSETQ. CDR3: CASSSAAGGAYEQYF. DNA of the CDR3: TGCGCCAGCAGCTCCGCCGCGGGAGGAGCCTACGAGCAGTACTTC.

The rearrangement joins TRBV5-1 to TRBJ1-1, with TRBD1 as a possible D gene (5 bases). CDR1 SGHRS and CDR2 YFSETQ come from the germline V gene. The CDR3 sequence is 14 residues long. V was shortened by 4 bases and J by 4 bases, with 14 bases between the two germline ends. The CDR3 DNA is TGCGCCAGCAGCCCACGTGTGGGGGGCACTGAAGCTTTCTTT. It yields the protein CASSPRVGGTEAFF. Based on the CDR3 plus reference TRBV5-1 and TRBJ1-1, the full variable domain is KAGVTQTPRYLIKTRGQQVTLSCSPISGHRSVSWYQQTPGQGLQFLFEYFSETQRNKGNFPGRFSGRQFSNSRSEMNVSTLELGDSALYLCASSPRVGGTEAFFGQGTRLTVV.

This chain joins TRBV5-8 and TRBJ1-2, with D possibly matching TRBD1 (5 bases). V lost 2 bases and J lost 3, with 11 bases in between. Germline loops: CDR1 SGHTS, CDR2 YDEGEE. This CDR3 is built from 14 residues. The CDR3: CASSFALGDYGYTF. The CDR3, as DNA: TGTGCCAGCAGCTTTGCGTTGGGGGACTATGGCTACACCTTC.

The CDR3 DNA sequence: TGTGCCAGTAGGGGGGCGCGGTACGAGCAGTACTTC. Translated, it gives CASRGARYEQYF. The chain links TRBV28 to TRBJ2-7; D may correspond to TRBD1 or TRBD2 (6 bases each). Germline V gene lookup returns CDR1 MDHEN and CDR2 SYDVKM. The CDR3 consists of 12 residues. The V gene lost 9 bases and the J gene lost 4 bases, with 13 bases spanning the gap.

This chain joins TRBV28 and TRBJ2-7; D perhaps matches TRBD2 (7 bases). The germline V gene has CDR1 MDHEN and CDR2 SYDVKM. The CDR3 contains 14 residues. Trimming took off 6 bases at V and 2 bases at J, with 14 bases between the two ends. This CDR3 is CASRGGAGTYEQYF. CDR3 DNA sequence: TGTGCCAGCAGAGGGGGGGCAGGAACCTACGAGCAGTACTTC.